A selection of T cell receptor beta chains follows, all from one sample in a study of beta chain features in type 1 diabetes. This table comes from immunoSEQ multiplex PCR, and its TCRdb copy is limited to in-frame clones, with some not included. Seen here are about 160,000 clones, over 6% observed once, and the top ten hold roughly 0.5%. Sequencing input: central memory CD4+ T cells from blood. These receptors were collected from a man between 18 and 29 years old with type 1 diabetes. The CDR3 runs from the conserved cysteine through the conserved F or W. D genes are given only for firm matches. The size entry is marked missing in some rows and otherwise reads once, few, many or a size class.

V: TRBV9; J: TRBJ2-2; D: TRBD1; size: NA; CDR3: CASGPLQGVTGELFF; DNA: TGTGCCAGCGGCCCCCTACAGGGGGTGACCGGGGAGCTGTTTTTT
V: TRBV2; J: TRBJ2-7; D: TRBD1; size: few; CDR3: CASSLTGNYEQYF; DNA: TGTGCCAGCAGTTTGACAGGGAACTACGAGCAGTACTTC
V: TRBV7-8; J: TRBJ2-7; D: TRBD2; size: few; CDR3: CASSLEAGYSYEQYF; DNA: TGTGCCAGCAGCTTGGAAGCGGGGTACTCCTACGAGCAGTACTTC
V: TRBV28; J: TRBJ2-3; D: TRBD2; size: NA; CDR3: CASSSTNSGREGTDTQYF; DNA: TGTGCCAGCAGTTCAACCAACAGCGGGAGAGAGGGCACAGATACGCAGTATTTT
V: TRBV7-9; J: TRBJ1-5; D: NA; size: few; CDR3: CASSSDGGYNQPQHF; DNA: TGTGCCAGCAGCTCGGACGGGGGTTACAATCAGCCCCAGCATTTT
V: TRBV30; J: TRBJ1-5; D: TRBD1; size: NA; CDR3: CAWTPGQFYSNQPQHF; DNA: TGTGCCTGGACTCCGGGACAGTTTTATAGCAATCAGCCCCAGCATTTT
V: TRBV27; J: TRBJ2-1; D: NA; size: few; CDR3: CASSFPPAYNEQFF; DNA: TGTGCCAGCAGTTTCCCTCCCGCCTACAATGAGCAGTTCTTC
V: TRBV4-1; J: TRBJ1-2; D: TRBD1; size: few; CDR3: CASSQARDRAQNYGYTF; DNA: TGCGCCAGCAGCCAAGCACGGGACAGGGCGCAGAACTATGGCTACACCTTC
V: TRBV6-5; J: TRBJ2-7; D: NA; size: NA; CDR3: CASSISYEQYF; DNA: TGTGCCAGCAGCATCTCCTACGAGCAGTACTTC
V: TRBV7-2; J: TRBJ1-4; D: TRBD1; size: many; CDR3: CASSQQGEKLFF; DNA: TGTGCCAGCAGCCAACAGGGGGAAAAACTGTTTTTT
V: TRBV30; J: TRBJ1-4; D: NA; size: few; CDR3: CAWSGRQSEKLFF; DNA: TGTGCCTGGAGCGGAAGACAGAGTGAAAAACTGTTTTTT
V: TRBV29-1; J: TRBJ2-5; D: NA; size: NA; CDR3: CSVFRLAYREETQYF; DNA: TGCAGCGTTTTCCGACTAGCCTACAGGGAAGAGACCCAGTACTTC
V: TRBV5-4; J: TRBJ2-1; D: TRBD2; size: few; CDR3: CASSLASGGGYEQFF; DNA: TGTGCCAGCAGCTTGGCTAGCGGGGGAGGCTATGAGCAGTTCTTC
V: TRBV5-1; J: TRBJ2-5; D: TRBD1; size: few; CDR3: CASNRWTGKETQYF; DNA: TGCGCCAGCAATCGTTGGACAGGGAAAGAGACCCAGTACTTC
V: TRBV19; J: TRBJ1-5; D: NA; size: NA; CDR3: CASSNLMGAENQPQHF; DNA: TGTGCCAGTTCAAACCTAATGGGCGCAGAGAATCAGCCCCAGCATTTT
V: TRBV11-2; J: TRBJ2-7; D: NA; size: few; CDR3: CASSLDGRGWAEQYF; DNA: TGTGCCAGCAGCTTAGATGGCAGGGGTTGGGCCGAGCAGTACTTC
V: TRBV30; J: TRBJ1-3; D: NA; size: NA; CDR3: CAWSLTEGNTIYF; DNA: TGTGCCTGGAGCCTGACGGAGGGAAACACCATATATTTT
V: TRBV5-1; J: TRBJ2-7; D: TRBD2; size: NA; CDR3: CASSLVGTSGSEQYF; DNA: TGCGCCAGCAGCTTGGTAGGGACTAGCGGGAGCGAGCAGTACTTC
V: TRBV9; J: TRBJ1-1; D: NA; size: NA; CDR3: CASSVASVGTEAFF; DNA: TGTGCCAGCAGCGTAGCCAGCGTAGGTACTGAAGCTTTCTTT
V: TRBV13; J: TRBJ1-1; D: NA; size: few; CDR3: CASSLAAPTNTEAFF; DNA: TGTGCCAGCAGCTTAGCAGCTCCGACAAACACTGAAGCTTTCTTT
V: TRBV29-1; J: TRBJ2-7; D: NA; size: few; CDR3: CSVAASSYEQYF; DNA: TGCAGCGTCGCGGCGAGTTCCTACGAGCAGTACTTC
V: TRBV7-2; J: TRBJ2-1; D: TRBD1; size: NA; CDR3: CASSPDRVLNEQFF; DNA: TGTGCCAGCAGCCCGGACAGGGTGCTTAATGAGCAGTTCTTC